Below, 13 T cell receptor beta chains from the same sample are listed, as sequenced in a study of blood T cell repertoires in COVID-19. TCRdb's copy holds only in-frame clones and misses some; the assay was immunoSEQ multiplex PCR. The sample contains about 50,000 clones, over 75% of which appear only once. Specimen: peripheral blood. Source of these receptors: a human donor in a cohort sampled during active COVID-19.

The chain uses TRBV11-1 and TRBJ2-7; D gene ambiguous. This CDR3 region has 11 residues. V lost 5 bases to trimming and J lost 6 bases, with 8 bases between them. The V gene's germline CDR1 is SGHAT and CDR2 FQDESV (reference sequence). The DNA for the CDR3 is TGTGCCAGCAGCCCGCGGCGCGAGCAGTACTTC. Protein sequence: CASSPRREQYF.

The chain has TRBV18 and TRBJ2-3; the D gene is possibly TRBD1 (6 bases). CDR3 size: 13 residues. Germline-derived CDR1 and CDR2 are KGHSH and LQKENI. V was trimmed by 3 bases and J by 5 bases, leaving 9 bases between them. CDR3 sequence: CASSPTGRDTQYF. In DNA, the CDR3 is TGTGCCAGCTCACCGACAGGTCGAGATACGCAGTATTTT.

The chain has TRBV7-3 and TRBJ2-2, with D hard to call. The CDR3 extends over 15 amino acids. Trimming cost V 4 bases and J 4 bases, with 13 bases left between them. Germline loops: CDR1 SGHTA, CDR2 FQGTGA. The CDR3 is CASSSSPVGTGELFF. CDR3 sequence (DNA): TGTGCCAGCAGCTCGTCTCCCGTCGGCACCGGGGAGCTGTTTTTT. Together with reference TRBV7-3 and TRBJ2-2, the CDR3 gives the full variable domain: GAGVSQTPSNKVTEKGKYVELRCDPISGHTALYWYRQSLGQGPEFLIYFQGTGAADDSGLPNDRFFAVRPEGSVSTLKIQRTERGDSAVYLCASSSSPVGTGELFFGEGSRLTVL.

This chain connects TRBV5-1 to TRBJ2-3; possibly TRBD1 for D (6 bases). The CDR3 length is 15 residues. Germline V gene sequence: CDR1 SGHRS, CDR2 YFSETQ. V dropped 4 bases and J dropped 0 bases, with 12 bases sitting between them. This chain's CDR3 is CASSRGGQSTDTQYF. Written as DNA, the CDR3 is TGCGCCAGCAGCCGAGGGGGACAAAGCACAGATACGCAGTATTTT.

This rearrangement joins TRBV7-9 to TRBJ2-7, with D possibly TRBD2 on 7 matching bases. Trimming shortened V by 4 bases and J by 10 bases, and 17 bases separated the two germline ends. The CDR3 is made up of 13 amino acids. CDR1 SEHNR and CDR2 FQNEAQ come from the germline V gene (reference sequence). CDR3 sequence (DNA): TGTGCCAGCAGCTCTCAGGGGAGGGTTGAACAGTACTTC. It specifies CASSSQGRVEQYF.

The chain uses TRBV7-6 and TRBJ2-5; 7 bases match TRBD1. Germline-derived CDR1 and CDR2 are SGHVS and FNYEAQ. J lost 5 bases, V lost 5 bases, and 14 bases had no gene match. CDR3 size: 16 residues. The CDR3, as DNA: TGTGCCAGCAGCCCGACCGGACAGGTCTCACGGGAGACCCAGTACTTC. Translation: CASSPTGQVSRETQYF.

This chain joins TRBV27 and TRBJ2-3, with 8 bases that match TRBD2. Germline CDR1 is MNHEY and CDR2 is SMNVEV (reference sequence). Unmatched junction bases numbered 5, after V lost 3 bases and J lost 3 bases. The CDR3 runs to 15 residues. In DNA form, the CDR3 reads TGTGCCAGCAGTTTGGCGGCGGGAGGTACAGATACGCAGTATTTT. Protein sequence: CASSLAAGGTDTQYF.

The V gene is TRBV5-1, the J gene TRBJ2-1; 13 bases are a match to TRBD2. This CDR3 region has 15 residues. The V segment lost 6 bases and the J segment 7 bases; nucleotides outside the gene matches: 7. The germline V gene has CDR1 SGHRS and CDR2 YFSETQ. CDR3 loop: CASTLTSGGANEQFF. The CDR3 nucleotides read TGCGCCAGCACCCTAACTAGCGGGGGGGCGAATGAGCAGTTCTTC.

DNA for the CDR3: TGTGCCAGCAGAACGGGGTTAATGAACACTGAAGCTTTCTTT. The encoded protein is CASRTGLMNTEAFF. The gene calls are TRBV7-9 and TRBJ1-1; D ambiguous. The germline CDR1 and CDR2 sequences are SEHNR and FQNEAQ (reference sequence). Trimming removed 6 bases from V and 0 bases from J, with 11 bases in between. CDR3 length: 14 amino acids.

Worth noting for this clone: A read error may account for a junction end that differs from germline. The rearrangement links TRBV7-7 to TRBJ2-1; unclear D gene. This CDR3 has 15 residues. Germline CDR1 SSHAT, CDR2 FNYEAQ (reference sequence). The CDR3 loop is CASSITVSSYNEQFF. CDR3 DNA: TGTGCTAGCAGCATTACAGTAAGCTCCTACAATGAGCAGTTCTTC.

The chain is built from TRBV18 and TRBJ2-7; 12 bases map to TRBD2. The length of the CDR3 is 15 residues. V shed 1 base and J 4 bases; nucleotides not matched to a gene: 2. Germline assignment: CDR1 KGHSH and CDR2 LQKENI. CDR3 region: CASSPRTSGAYEQYF. The CDR3 region has the DNA TGTGCCAGCTCACCACGGACTAGCGGGGCTTACGAGCAGTACTTC.

For the CDR3, the DNA is TGTGCCACCTCCCCGGGACAGGGGTACAATGAGCAGTTCTTC. It specifies CATSPGQGYNEQFF. This chain joins TRBV24-1 and TRBJ2-1, with 10 bases matching TRBD1. This CDR3 is 14 amino acids long. The ends lost 9 bases at V and 4 bases at J; junction bases unmatched: 5. The germline gives CDR1 KGHDR, CDR2 SFDVKD.

J is TRBJ1-2 and V is TRBV28; D is perhaps TRBD1 (5 bases). The CDR3 contains 12 residues. Germline V lookup: CDR1 MDHEN, CDR2 SYDVKM. V gave up 2 bases and J gave up 7 bases, with 8 bases separating them. The CDR3 DNA sequence: TGTGCCAGCAGTTTAAGCACAGGTGGCTACACCTTC. Translating it yields CASSLSTGGYTF.